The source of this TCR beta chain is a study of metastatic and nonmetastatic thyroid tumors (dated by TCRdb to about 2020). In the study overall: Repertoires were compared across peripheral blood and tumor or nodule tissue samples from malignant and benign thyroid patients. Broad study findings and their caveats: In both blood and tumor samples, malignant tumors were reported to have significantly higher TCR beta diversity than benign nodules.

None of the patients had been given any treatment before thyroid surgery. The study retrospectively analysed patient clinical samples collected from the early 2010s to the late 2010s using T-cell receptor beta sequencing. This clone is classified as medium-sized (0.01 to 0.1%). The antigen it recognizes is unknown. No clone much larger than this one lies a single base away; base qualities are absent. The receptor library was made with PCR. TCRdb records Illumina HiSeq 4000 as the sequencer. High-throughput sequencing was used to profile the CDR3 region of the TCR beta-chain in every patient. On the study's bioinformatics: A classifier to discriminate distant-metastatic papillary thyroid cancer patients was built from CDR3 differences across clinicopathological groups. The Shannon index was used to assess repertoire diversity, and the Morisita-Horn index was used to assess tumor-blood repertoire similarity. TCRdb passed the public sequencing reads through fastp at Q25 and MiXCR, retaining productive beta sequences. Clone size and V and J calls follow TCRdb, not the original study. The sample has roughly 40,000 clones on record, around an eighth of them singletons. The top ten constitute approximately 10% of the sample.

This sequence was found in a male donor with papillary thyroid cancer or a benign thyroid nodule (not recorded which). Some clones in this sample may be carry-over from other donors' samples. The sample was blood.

The CDR3 in this case is CASSLRDRLNTIYF. The sequence in DNA is TGTGCCAGCAGTTTACGAGACAGGCTAAACACCATATATTTT. This receptor chain uses TRBV28 and TRBJ1-3; the D gene is perhaps TRBD1, from 6 matching bases. The CDR3 has 14 amino acids, counting the end cysteine and phenylalanine. The DNA shown is the 42-base CDR3, in frame from base 1. The junction shows trimming of 2 bases on V and 6 bases on J, plus 11 bases between the germline ends. CDR1 is given as MDHEN and CDR2 as SYDVKM, both from the germline V gene.